The T cell receptor beta chain under discussion was sequenced for a study of cytomegalovirus exposure and HLA in healthy donors (dated by TCRdb to the late 2010s). A note on the overall study: An earlier analysis of 587 of the donors reported 250 to 350 Gb of sequence data and around 120 million unique TCR beta sequences obtained from approximately 180 million T cells. Approximately 330 gigabases of sequencing data and around 88 million unique TCR sequences made up an early release that covered over 550 HLA-typed donors. Of the roughly 400 genotyped donors, 65% to 90% fell in the genetic ancestry cluster associated with self-reported Caucasian donors. The study aimed to test whether cataloging public T cell receptors could reveal signatures of past pathogen exposure. The study used immunosequencing to profile the T cell repertoires of several hundred subjects and linked those repertoires to cytomegalovirus serostatus. A separate validation cohort of some 130 different subjects was used in addition to the roughly 700-subject first cohort. High-throughput TCR immunosequencing, statistical association of individual TCRs with disease status, and machine learning were combined to predict cytomegalovirus infection status. A later analysis re-examined previously published TCR beta repertoires from just over 650 donors and added high-resolution HLA genotyping to investigate patterns of TCR occurrence. Rather than using new phenotypic data, the later analysis identified candidate immune exposures from TCR beta sequences and from how often those sequences occurred across donors. To decide whether each TCR beta V gene segment behaved as functional or pseudogenic, an earlier analysis of some 580 of the donors relied on high-throughput TCR beta sequencing. Donor age, sex, ethnicity and CMV serostatus were compiled together with the repertoire data. In a later genetic analysis, genome-wide SNP genotypes for 398 of the 666 donors were used, and that subset was treated as a discovery cohort. Every discovery cohort repertoire had been produced on one sequencing platform. Both class I and class II loci were covered by HLA typing, at four-digit resolution. Typing coverage varied by locus: about 629-640 donors for A, B, C, DRB1 and DQB1; some 520 for DQA1; around 610 for DPA1; approximately 470 for DPB1. Five DR-DQ haplotypes were treated as single units for association and clustering because of strong linkage in the cohort. Among 300 to 450 genotyped donors of the cohort, an average of about 240,000 unique TCR beta nucleotide sequences were sequenced per donor, around 20% of them non-productive. Beyond this particular receptor, the publication reports: A further reported finding was that TCR beta sequences accurately predicted the HLA-A and HLA-B alleles for most subjects in the first cohort. In a later analysis, the rate of TCR association differed among HLA loci, with DRB1 alleles having the most associated TCRs and HLA-C alleles having the fewest. The 87-base-pair reads could not distinguish some IMGT-functional V segments, including TRBV6-2 and TRBV6-3, so those segments were excluded. The study listed 164 TCR beta chains as associated with cytomegalovirus. A later genetic analysis associated a missense DCLRE1C variant with V-gene and J-gene trimming of TCR beta chains, and an independent cohort replicated the association. In a later genetic analysis, fewer N-insertions in productive TCRs were reported among donors in an Asian-associated ancestry cluster than the approximately 710-donor mean. The classifier was reported to diagnose cytomegalovirus status with high specificity and sensitivity in both the original and validation cohorts. Linkage disequilibrium might explain the correlated functional status among segregating V segments, but an unknown experimental factor could not be ruled out. Because HLA typing was missing for some donors at each locus, association tests included only the typed subset. In this cohort, only TCR beta chains were sequenced, and detectable features were limited by the absence of alpha or paired-chain data. Most TCR sequences were observed very rarely across donors, whereas some public TCRs were present in many individuals. According to a later analysis, parvovirus B19, influenza, CMV and Epstein-Barr virus appeared linked to several top co-occurrence clusters. The only immune exposure information available for the cohort was CMV serostatus. Broadly in line with IMGT annotations, most TCR beta V segments showed up in productive rearrangements about 90% or about 30% of the time in an earlier analysis of several hundred of the donors. Presence/absence analyses assumed roughly uniform sequencing depth across donors, an assumption that may not hold. Assigning TCR associations to individual alleles was difficult when HLA alleles, especially DR and DQ, strongly co-occurred. The authors suggested that the approach could potentially be generalized to other disease states and immunological phenotypes. A few of the identified cytomegalovirus-associated TCR beta chains were confirmed in vitro to be specific for cytomegalovirus antigens. At a false discovery rate of 0.05, a later analysis linked 16,000 or so TCR beta sequences to specific HLA alleles. A cluster of highly shared sequence variants was judged likely to represent a technical artifact of the sequencing pipeline. Most CMV-associated TCR beta chains appeared to be HLA-restricted in a later analysis, and the HLA associations seemed to be driven largely by CMV exposure. Approximately 18 rarely observed V segments, including chromosome 9 orphons, were excluded from the earlier analysis of approximately 500 of the donors because counts were too low. Compared with equally common non-associated chains, HLA-associated TCR beta chains in a later analysis were more clonally expanded and had lower generation probabilities.

The count of this clone is one. Its antigen remains undetermined. Nothing much larger sits one base from this clone, and base qualities are not available. In total, 666 healthy bone marrow donors made up the cohort. Cohort members were all nominally healthy when sampled, although unrecorded immune exposures were likely present. The donor was CMV seronegative and belonged to the group of several hundred seronegative cohort members. Each donor provided a peripheral blood sample, and peripheral blood mononuclear cells were used for TCR beta sequencing. The Qiagen DNeasy Blood Extraction Kit was used to extract genomic DNA from the blood cell samples. CDR1 and CDR2 are drawn from the germline V gene: SGDLS, YYNGEE. The germline ends are 15 bases apart after V is trimmed by 5 bases and J by 4 bases. The CDR3 runs 14 residues from the cysteine to the phenylalanine. This entry keeps only the CDR3 DNA: 42 bases, framed from base 1.

The library relied on the immunoSEQ multiplex PCR assay. For the multiplex PCR, a mixture combining 60 forward primers for TCR Vbeta segments and 13 reverse primers for TCR Jbeta segments was used. The CDR3 region of rearranged TCR beta genes was amplified from genomic DNA by a multiplex PCR assay. Amplified TCR beta libraries were sequenced as 87-base-pair reads on the Illumina HiSeq System. Concerning the study's data processing: In a later analysis, 77 million or so unique TCR beta chains were counted across the 666 repertoires, and roughly 9.9 million of these chains were shared by at least two donors. Raw reads were error-corrected and collapsed into unique sequences with a nearest-neighbor algorithm that merged closely related sequences to remove PCR and sequencing errors. CDR3 sequences were aligned to IMGT reference sequences to assign V, D and J gene segments. For a sequence to be retained, a match of at least six nucleotides to both a V gene segment and a J gene segment was required. A rearrangement was called productive if the CDR3 had no stop codons and remained in frame with V and J, and every other rearrangement was called non-productive. Following IMGT convention, CDR3 was defined as the stretch from the second conserved V-encoded cysteine to the conserved J-encoded phenylalanine. In an earlier analysis of roughly 580 of the donors, sequences lacking an unambiguous match to a single V gene segment were excluded. In an earlier analysis of a few hundred of the donors, V segments were called functional above 56.7% productive rearrangements and were called segregating when the between-donor standard deviation exceeded 5%. A statistical classification framework was developed to diagnose cytomegalovirus status using the catalog of TCR beta chain sequences. V and J gene assignment, in a later analysis, came from comparing TCR nucleotide sequences with IMGT/GENE-DB human TR gene sequences. Using the TCRdist pipeline, a later analysis assigned CDR3 sequences along with most-parsimonious VDJ recombination scenarios. In a later analysis, each TCR beta chain was defined by its CDR3 amino acid sequence together with its V-gene family, and reads lacking a unique V-gene family were excluded. As a way to deal with suspected cross-contamination and a sequencing artifact, a later analysis dropped 500 to 700 nucleotide sequences that were highly shared and had low generation probability. A later analysis calculated a clonal expansion index for each public chain from normalized within-repertoire ranks of inferred template counts. In a later analysis, generation probabilities were computed with a VDJ recombination model fitted to out-of-frame rearrangements, and the resulting probabilities were checked against IGoR. A later analysis scored TCR-TCR, TCR-HLA and TCR-CMV co-occurrence with hypergeometric tests, applying a repertoire-size bias correction to TCR pairs. False discovery rates were estimated in a later analysis by permuting HLA or CMV assignments 20 times. In a later analysis, co-occurring TCRs were grouped using DBSCAN, with TCRdist sequence similarity added in when clustering inside HLA-allele-positive subsets. Repertoires with fewer than 30,000 or more than 120,000 public chains were left out of co-occurrence clustering, as were about 5 repertoires with anomalous nucleotide sharing. In its TCRdb copy, this immuneACCESS table keeps in-frame sequences only and misses some clones. Where compared with another copy, unresolved V genes explain less than half of these, and the others have no known cause. V, J and clone size are taken as reported in that table, and D and trimming were inferred from the DNA itself. This sample is represented by some 150,000 clones; 77% of them were singletons. Of the sample, around 1.3% is held by the ten largest clones.

Sequenced material: PBMCs. The clonotype originates from a woman aged 40-49 years in good health and CMV-seronegative. This chain is built from TRBV9 and TRBJ1-1; the D gene is not confidently resolved. The DNA sequence follows: TGTGCCAGCAGTCCAGATTTCTTAATCACTGAAGCTTTCTTT. Its protein product is CASSPDFLITEAFF. Joined to the reference TRBV9 and TRBJ1-1 proteins, this CDR3 gives the full variable domain: DSGVTQTPKHLITATGQRVTLRCSPRSGDLSVYWYQQSLDQGLQFLIQYYNGEERAKGNILERFSAQQFPDLHSELNLSSLELGDSALYFCASSPDFLITEAFFGQGTRLTVV.